This TCR beta chain was captured by sequencing in a study of beta chain features in type 1 diabetes. The wider study: Examination covered 107,917,701 sorted cells spanning all samples.

On this clone: Its antigen remains unidentified.

The sequenced template was cDNA made from the entire isolated RNA. The data were produced by immunoSEQ multiplex PCR, yet TCRdb's version contains in-frame clones alone and is incomplete. The sample has around 430,000 clones; around 30% are singletons. Notes on the study in general: People with Type 1 diabetes carried modestly yet significantly shorter TCRB CDR3s in all four CD4+ subsets. Sequencing the cDNA could make cells with high TCR expression show up more than they should.

V was clipped by 9 bases and J by 2 bases, with 19 bases between them. CDR1 and CDR2 from the germline V gene are ENHRY and SYGVKD. The length of the CDR3 is 15 residues. The receptor's source is a man younger than 30 in good health. The chain couples TRBV10-3 to TRBJ2-5; D ambiguous. The sample consisted of naive CD4+ T cells from blood. The CDR3 sequence: CAIAPGFYPQETQYF. DNA of the CDR3: TGTGCCATTGCTCCAGGTTTTTACCCTCAAGAGACCCAGTACTTC.